Listed below are T cell receptor beta chains from one sample, sequenced in a study of T cells after yellow fever vaccination. TCRdb re-called the 5' RACE reads with MiXCR, one entry per CDR3 protein. The sample has some 150,000 distinct CDR3 sequences, approximately 9.9% seen once. The material sequenced was CD8+ T cells sorted from PBMCs, taken 15 days after the yellow fever booster vaccination. Every receptor here comes from a man aged 18 to 30 who received the YFV17D yellow fever vaccine. Each CDR3 is given with its conserved first and last residue. A D gene is named only where the DNA matches it firmly. Clone size is given for some rows only: seen once, a few or many times, or a class if the clone is expanded.

d_call,clone_size,v_call,j_call,cdr3_aa,cdr3_nt
.,.,TRBV12-3/TRBV12-4,TRBJ2-1,CASRPTGGSYNEQFF,TGTGCCAGCAGACCGACAGGAGGCTCCTACAATGAGCAGTTCTTC
.,.,TRBV14,TRBJ2-1,CASSHPGRGRIYNEQFF,TGTGCCAGCAGCCATCCCGGACGGGGGAGAATCTACAATGAGCAGTTCTTC
.,few,TRBV11-2,TRBJ2-6,CASSLHPAGANVLTF,TGTGCCAGCAGCTTACACCCGGCAGGGGCCAACGTCCTGACTTTC
TRBD2,.,TRBV5-1,TRBJ2-5,CASSLVYWGGQETQYF,TGCGCCAGCAGCTTGGTATACTGGGGGGGCCAAGAGACCCAGTACTTC
.,few,TRBV7-9,TRBJ2-7,CASSWGSDEQYF,TGTGCCAGCAGCTGGGGGTCGGACGAGCAGTACTTC
TRBD2,.,TRBV6-2/TRBV6-3,TRBJ2-1,CASSYWSSGDNEQFF,TGTGCCAGCAGTTACTGGTCTAGCGGGGACAATGAGCAGTTCTTC
TRBD2,.,TRBV7-2,TRBJ2-3,CASSLPVAGPSTDTQYF,TGTGCCAGCAGCTTACCGGTAGCGGGGCCTAGCACAGATACGCAGTATTTT
.,many,TRBV20-1,TRBJ2-2,CSARAETNANTGELFF,TGCAGTGCTAGAGCTGAGACGAACGCGAACACCGGGGAGCTGTTTTTT
TRBD1,few,TRBV4-1,TRBJ1-2,CASSQLDVQGAVEYGYTF,TGCGCCAGCAGCCAACTCGATGTACAGGGGGCAGTTGAGTATGGCTACACCTTC
.,few,TRBV4-3,TRBJ1-2,CASSQGEYYGYTF,TGCGCCAGCAGCCAAGGCGAATACTATGGCTACACCTTC
.,.,TRBV11-2,TRBJ2-5,CASSLVPRQETQYF,TGTGCCAGCAGCTTAGTTCCTAGGCAAGAGACCCAGTACTTC
.,many,TRBV11-2,TRBJ2-1,CASSRGTAIPLNEQFF,TGTGCCAGCAGCAGGGGCACGGCTATCCCTCTCAATGAGCAGTTCTTC
TRBD1,few,TRBV28,TRBJ1-6,CASSLLQGFSSPLHF,TGTGCCAGCAGTCTCTTACAGGGGTTCAGTTCACCCCTCCACTTT
.,few,TRBV6-6,TRBJ1-4,CASSLGRVTNEKLFF,TGTGCCAGCAGTTTAGGAAGGGTCACTAATGAAAAACTGTTTTTT
TRBD2,.,TRBV5-6,TRBJ2-1,CASSLRAGGTHGQFF,TGTGCCAGCAGCTTGCGGGCGGGGGGGACCCACGGACAGTTCTTC
TRBD2,.,TRBV20-1,TRBJ2-7,CSASPPGGGSYEQYF,TGCAGTGCCTCCCCCCCGGGGGGGGGTTCGTACGAGCAGTACTTC
TRBD1,.,TRBV27,TRBJ1-5,CASARRTGPNQPQHF,TGTGCCAGCGCGAGAAGGACAGGTCCCAATCAGCCCCAGCATTTT
TRBD1,many,TRBV20-1,TRBJ2-3,CSARDPRTGLADTQYF,TGCAGTGCTAGAGACCCCCGGACAGGGTTGGCAGATACGCAGTATTTT
.,few,TRBV12-3/TRBV12-4,TRBJ1-1,CASSYPLPGGLNTEAFF,TGTGCCAGCAGTTACCCCCTCCCCGGAGGTCTCAACACTGAAGCTTTCTTT
.,.,TRBV7-9,TRBJ2-1,CASRGDAGPSYNEQFF,TGTGCCAGCAGGGGTGATGCGGGGCCCTCCTACAATGAGCAGTTCTTC
.,.,TRBV5-1,TRBJ1-6,CASSLDGSSYNSPLHF,TGCGCCAGCAGCTTGGATGGGAGCTCCTATAATTCACCCCTCCACTTT
.,.,TRBV29-1,TRBJ2-1,CSVGLARFENEQFF,TGCAGCGTTGGCTTAGCACGGTTTGAGAATGAGCAGTTCTTC
TRBD2,.,TRBV20-1,TRBJ2-3,CSARVGGGKDTDTQYF,TGCAGTGCTAGAGTTGGCGGGGGGAAAGACACAGATACGCAGTATTTT
TRBD2,few,TRBV20-1,TRBJ2-2,CSAIAGGQTGELFF,TGCAGTGCAATAGCGGGGGGGCAAACCGGGGAGCTGTTTTTT
TRBD2,many,TRBV4-1,TRBJ2-1,CASSPETRTSPRNEQFF,TGCGCCAGCAGCCCCGAAACCAGGACTAGCCCCCGCAATGAGCAGTTCTTC
.,few,TRBV27,TRBJ2-7,CASNPEPLGTYEQYF,TGTGCCAGCAATCCGGAGCCCCTCGGGACCTACGAGCAGTACTTC
.,.,TRBV12-3/TRBV12-4,TRBJ2-3,CASSPRVNFADTQYF,TGTGCCAGCAGTCCGCGGGTCAATTTCGCAGATACGCAGTATTTT
TRBD2,few,TRBV27,TRBJ2-5,CASSSGLAGLQEETQYF,TGTGCCAGCAGTTCGGGACTAGCGGGGCTCCAGGAAGAGACCCAGTACTTC
TRBD2,.,TRBV4-1,TRBJ2-2,CASSQDSGGSRELFF,TGCGCCAGCAGCCAAGATTCGGGGGGATCCAGGGAGCTGTTTTTT
.,.,TRBV7-9,TRBJ2-5,CASSFPGGPQETQYF,TGTGCCAGCAGCTTCCCCGGGGGGCCTCAAGAGACCCAGTACTTC
TRBD1,.,TRBV7-8,TRBJ2-3,CASSLLTGDTQYF,TGTGCCAGCAGCCTTCTGACAGGGGATACGCAGTATTTT
.,few,TRBV2,TRBJ2-1,CASSERGGHNEQFF,TGTGCCAGCAGTGAACGTGGGGGACACAATGAGCAGTTCTTC
.,.,TRBV10-2,TRBJ2-1,CASLGGSYNEQFF,TGCGCCAGCCTAGGGGGTTCCTACAATGAGCAGTTCTTC
TRBD2,few,TRBV11-2,TRBJ2-1,CASSGAGVDNEQFF,TGTGCCAGCAGCGGAGCGGGGGTCGACAATGAGCAGTTCTTC
.,.,TRBV13,TRBJ1-2,CASSDKGLHYGYTF,TGTGCCAGCAGCGATAAGGGCTTGCACTATGGCTACACCTTC
TRBD1,.,TRBV7-9,TRBJ1-1,CASSPRGGRTEAFF,TGTGCCAGCAGTCCGCGAGGGGGCAGGACTGAAGCTTTCTTT
.,.,TRBV4-1,TRBJ2-7,CASSQLRDGGSYEQYF,TGCGCCAGCAGCCAGCTCCGGGACGGCGGCTCCTACGAGCAGTACTTC
TRBD1,.,TRBV4-1,TRBJ1-5,CASSPKAIGTGWPQHF,TGCGCCAGCAGCCCAAAGGCCATTGGGACAGGCTGGCCCCAGCATTTT
.,many,TRBV4-1,TRBJ2-1,CASSGLLAHPEQFF,TGCGCCAGCAGCGGGCTTCTAGCTCACCCTGAGCAGTTCTTC
TRBD2,.,TRBV15,TRBJ2-7,CATSQWLAVPRGTYEQYF,TGTGCCACCAGCCAGTGGCTAGCGGTCCCCCGCGGGACCTACGAGCAGTACTTC
TRBD1,many,TRBV12-3/TRBV12-4,TRBJ2-7,CASSFRDRGLSYEQYF,TGTGCCAGCAGTTTCCGGGACAGGGGGCTTTCCTACGAGCAGTACTTC
.,few,TRBV12-3/TRBV12-4,TRBJ1-4,CASSPGLTDEKLFF,TGTGCCAGCAGCCCGGGACTGACTGATGAAAAACTGTTTTTT
TRBD1,many,TRBV4-3,TRBJ2-3,CASSRQGNADTQYF,TGCGCCAGCAGCCGACAGGGGAACGCAGATACGCAGTATTTT
TRBD1,few,TRBV4-3,TRBJ2-5,CASSQAVRGTETQYF,TGCGCCAGCAGCCAAGCGGTCAGGGGGACGGAGACCCAGTACTTC
.,few,TRBV4-1,TRBJ1-4,CASSFPTEEKLFF,TGCGCCAGCAGCTTCCCGACGGAGGAAAAACTGTTTTTT
TRBD1,few,TRBV29-1,TRBJ2-2,CSANRGSTGELFF,TGCAGCGCAAACAGGGGGTCCACCGGGGAGCTGTTTTTT
TRBD1,.,TRBV20-1,TRBJ1-6,CSARGTGGISPVHF,TGCAGCGCGCGGGGGACAGGGGGGATCTCACCCGTCCACTTT
.,.,TRBV6-1,TRBJ1-1,CASIYRRSGNTEAFF,TGTGCCAGCATATACCGTCGGTCAGGGAACACTGAAGCTTTCTTT
TRBD1,many,TRBV29-1,TRBJ2-1,CSVTGGNYNEQFF,TGCAGCGTGACAGGGGGCAATTACAATGAGCAGTTCTTC
.,.,TRBV5-6,TRBJ2-1,CASSSVRNEQFF,TGTGCCAGCAGCTCAGTGCGGAATGAGCAGTTCTTC
.,few,TRBV5-6,TRBJ2-3,CASSGSIPDIPTDTQYF,TGTGCCAGCAGCGGATCGATCCCTGATATCCCCACAGATACGCAGTATTTT
TRBD1,.,TRBV10-3,TRBJ1-1,CAISGTGVRNTEAFF,TGTGCCATCAGTGGGACAGGGGTACGGAACACTGAAGCTTTCTTT
.,many,TRBV4-3,TRBJ2-1,CASSQDSQGNSYNEQFF,TGCGCCAGCAGCCAAGACTCGCAGGGTAACTCCTACAATGAGCAGTTCTTC
.,.,TRBV5-4,TRBJ2-7,CASSHTTNTYEQYF,TGTGCCAGCAGCCATACCACTAACACCTACGAGCAGTACTTC
.,.,TRBV24-1,TRBJ1-2,CATSELGFDGYTF,TGTGCCACCAGTGAACTTGGGTTCGATGGCTACACCTTC
.,few,TRBV7-2,TRBJ1-4,CASSLWGSNEKLFF,TGTGCCAGCAGCTTATGGGGTTCTAATGAAAAACTGTTTTTT
.,few,TRBV4-1,TRBJ2-5,CASSRRAGLQETQYF,TGCGCCAGCAGCCGGAGGGCGGGCCTCCAAGAGACCCAGTACTTC
TRBD2,many,TRBV5-1,TRBJ2-5,CASSPPTSGDQETQYF,TGCGCCAGCAGCCCCCCGACTAGCGGAGACCAAGAGACCCAGTACTTC
.,many,TRBV7-2,TRBJ2-3,CASSPPGGGGTDTQYF,TGTGCCAGCAGCCCCCCGGGGGGCGGCGGCACAGATACGCAGTATTTT
TRBD2,.,TRBV9,TRBJ2-1,CASSAGFGLAENNEQFF,TGTGCCAGCAGCGCCGGGTTTGGGCTAGCGGAGAACAATGAGCAGTTCTTC